The entry below describes one TCR beta chain. Its antigen remains unknown. The PCR had 60 Vbeta and 13 Jbeta primers. Assay used: immunoSEQ multiplex PCR; TCRdb lists only in-frame clones, some missing. Here the sample spans around 100,000 clones, around three quarters being singletons. At sampling all donors were nominally healthy, likely with unrecorded immune exposures. The CDR3 loop spans 17 amino acids. Germline V gene sequence: CDR1 PRHDT, CDR2 FYEKMQ (reference sequence). With V trimmed by 5 bases and J by 4 bases, 16 bases remained unmatched. These data come from a study of cytomegalovirus exposure and HLA in healthy donors. Broader study findings: The study assumed roughly uniform donor sequencing depth for presence/absence analyses. There were three CMV-associated chains whose specificity for CMV antigens was confirmed in vitro. TCR beta V- and J-gene trimming was later associated with a missense DCLRE1C variant.

Source material: PBMCs. This receptor was identified in a man aged 50 to 59 in good health and CMV-seropositive. The chain recombines TRBV13 with TRBJ2-5; 7 bases map to TRBD2. In DNA form, the CDR3 reads TGTGCCAGCAGCGGGGGGGGACTATCCCGGCGGCGAGAGACCCAGTACTTC. Amino acids: CASSGGGLSRRRETQYF.